These T cell receptor beta chains were read from a single sample in a study of blood T cell repertoires in COVID-19. Only in-frame clones appear in the TCRdb table, and some are missing; sequencing was by immunoSEQ multiplex PCR. The sample carries fewer than 200,000 clones, approximately 90% recorded once. Input material: peripheral blood. These receptor sequences come from a man between 60 and 75 years old with acute or convalescent COVID-19. The CDR3 runs from the conserved cysteine through the conserved F or W. The D gene is left open where the match is weak. Part of the rows lack a size; the others show once, few, many or a class for expanded clones.

v_call,j_call,d_call,clone_size,cdr3_nt,cdr3_aa
TRBV30,TRBJ2-5,TRBD1,once,TGTGCCTGGAGTACGGGACAGGGAGTCGGAGAGACCCAGTACTTC,CAWSTGQGVGETQYF
TRBV29-1,TRBJ2-7,-,-,TGCAGCGTCCTACTGCTGGGGGCGGGTCCCCTAGTGGAGCAGTACTTC,CSVLLLGAGPLVEQYF
TRBV27,TRBJ1-1,-,-,TGTGCCAGCAGCTACAGGGTGAACACTGAAGCTTTCTTT,CASSYRVNTEAFF
TRBV5-6,TRBJ1-5,TRBD1,-,TGTGCCAGCAGCTTGGGACAGGGGAATGGCAATCAGCCCCAGCATTTT,CASSLGQGNGNQPQHF
TRBV27,TRBJ1-2,TRBD1,-,TGTGCCAGCAGTTTGGGGACAGAGACTTTCCGTGGCTACACCTTC,CASSLGTETFRGYTF
TRBV5-4,TRBJ2-5,TRBD1,-,TGTGCCAGCAGCTTATTGCCAGGGGGCACTTTAGAGACCCAGTACTTC,CASSLLPGGTLETQYF
TRBV3-1/TRBV3-2,TRBJ2-5,-,-,TGTGCCAGCAGCCAAGACCCCAGGGAGACCCAGTACTTC,CASSQDPRETQYF
TRBV5-1,TRBJ2-3,TRBD2,-,TGCGCCAGCAGCTTGGCCTCAGCGGGAGGGGTCACAGATACGCAGTATTTT,CASSLASAGGVTDTQYF
TRBV9,TRBJ2-1,TRBD1,-,TGTGCCAGCAGCGGCACAGGGGGTCCTTACAATGAGCAGTTCTTC,CASSGTGGPYNEQFF
TRBV7-2,TRBJ2-1,-,-,TGTGCCAGCAGCTACCAGACAGGCAATGAGCAGTTCTTC,CASSYQTGNEQFF
TRBV7-3,TRBJ2-2,TRBD1,-,TGTGCCAGCAGCTCCCGACAGGGGGCCACCGGGGAGCTGTTTTTT,CASSSRQGATGELFF
TRBV2,TRBJ1-4,TRBD1,-,TGTGCCACCAACCCCGGGACAGGGTTAGAAAAACTGTTTTTT,CATNPGTGLEKLFF
TRBV19,TRBJ1-2,-,-,TGTGCCAGTAGGGATCAGGGACACATACTCTTGAACTATGGCTACACCTTC,CASRDQGHILLNYGYTF
TRBV5-6,TRBJ1-2,TRBD1,-,TGTGCCAGCAGCTGGGGTACAGGGGGAGATAACTATGGCTACACCTTC,CASSWGTGGDNYGYTF
TRBV21-1,TRBJ1-2,-,-,TGTGCCAGCAGCAAAGCTGGGGACAGAGAAAGCTATGGCTACACCTTC,CASSKAGDRESYGYTF
TRBV7-9,TRBJ1-1,TRBD1,-,TGTGCCAGCAGCTTATGGAACCAGGGGGCTGACACTGAAGCTTTCTTT,CASSLWNQGADTEAFF
TRBV21-1,TRBJ1-5,-,-,TGTGCCAGCAGCAAAGAGAAAGGGCCTGGGGGGAATCAGCCCCAGCATTTT,CASSKEKGPGGNQPQHF
TRBV12-5,TRBJ1-2,TRBD1,-,TGTGCTAGTGGTTTGGTACTAGGGCGACAGGGGGCCTTTGGCTACACCTTC,CASGLVLGRQGAFGYTF
TRBV24-1,TRBJ1-5,TRBD1,-,TGTGCCACCAGTAAAGACAGGGCCGATCAGCCCCAGCATTTT,CATSKDRADQPQHF
TRBV10-1,TRBJ2-5,-,-,TGCGCCAGCAGCGACCGCTACGGGGAGACCCAGTACTTC,CASSDRYGETQYF
TRBV6-2/TRBV6-3,TRBJ1-2,-,-,TGTGCCAGCAGCCCCGAAGTCGGCTATGGCTACACCTTC,CASSPEVGYGYTF
TRBV5-6,TRBJ1-5,TRBD1,few,TGTGCCAGCAGCTTGGGGGACAGGGAGGATTATCAGCCCCAGCATTTT,CASSLGDREDYQPQHF
TRBV7-3,TRBJ2-5,-,-,TGTGCCAGCAGCTTAGAGCGGCACTTGATCCGGGAGACCCAGTACTTC,CASSLERHLIRETQYF
TRBV5-1,TRBJ2-1,-,-,TGCGCCAGCAGCTTGAGCTTCGGGAGCTCCTACAATGAGCAGTTCTTC,CASSLSFGSSYNEQFF
TRBV5-4,TRBJ2-5,-,-,TGTGCCAGCAGCCGAAGGGACTTTCAAGAGACCCAGTACTTC,CASSRRDFQETQYF
TRBV19,TRBJ2-3,-,-,TGTGCCACTCCGACTCGGGGATTCACAGATACGCAGTATTTT,CATPTRGFTDTQYF
TRBV7-2,TRBJ1-6,-,-,TGTGCCAGCAGCTTGACTGGTTCACCCCTCCACTTT,CASSLTGSPLHF
TRBV24-1,TRBJ1-2,-,-,TGTGCCACCAGTGATGATCGGGGGATCAGCTATGGCTACACCTTC,CATSDDRGISYGYTF
TRBV3-1/TRBV3-2,TRBJ2-1,-,-,TGTGCCAGCAGCCAAGATCAGGGCCCCTACAATGAGCAGTTCTTC,CASSQDQGPYNEQFF
TRBV27,TRBJ1-1,-,-,TGTGCCAGCAGTGTACTGCAGGGAGGCACTGAAGCTTTCTTT,CASSVLQGGTEAFF
TRBV9,TRBJ2-5,TRBD1,-,TGTGCCAGCAGCGGGGACAGGGGTTTCGAGACCCAGTACTTC,CASSGDRGFETQYF
TRBV18,TRBJ1-3,TRBD1,once,TGTGCCAGCTCGGGACAGGGATCTTACTCTGGAAACACCATATATTTT,CASSGQGSYSGNTIYF
TRBV6-2/TRBV6-3,TRBJ2-1,-,-,TGTGCCAGCAGTTACTTCCTCGGTAGCGCCGTGTTGAATGAGCAGTTCTTC,CASSYFLGSAVLNEQFF
TRBV3-1/TRBV3-2,TRBJ1-5,-,-,TGTGCCAGCAGCCAAGACCGAGGAGGGCCCCAGCATTTT,CASSQDRGGPQHF
TRBV7-2,TRBJ2-5,-,-,TGTGCCAGCAGCATTACAGGGTGGGAGACCCAGTACTTC,CASSITGWETQYF
TRBV6-1,TRBJ2-7,TRBD2,-,TGTGCCAGCAGTGAAGCTCGTACTAGCGGCTACGAGCAGTACTTC,CASSEARTSGYEQYF
TRBV6-1,TRBJ1-2,TRBD1,-,TGTGCCAGCAGTGACCGGGGACAGCAAGTGGGATACACCTTC,CASSDRGQQVGYTF
TRBV30,TRBJ1-2,TRBD1,few,TGTGCCTGCAACCCCTGGACAGGGGCTCCGGGGAATGGCTACACCTTC,CACNPWTGAPGNGYTF
TRBV14,TRBJ1-2,TRBD1,once,TGTGCCAGCAGCCAAAGTGGACAGGGCGCTGGCTACACCTTC,CASSQSGQGAGYTF
TRBV20-1,TRBJ2-4,-,-,TGCAGTGCTAGTGACATACTAGCCAAAAACATTCAGTACTTC,CSASDILAKNIQYF
TRBV19,TRBJ1-5,TRBD1,-,TGTGCCAGTAGTCTGGGACAGGGGGTAGGGCAGCCCCAGCATTTT,CASSLGQGVGQPQHF
TRBV3-1/TRBV3-2,TRBJ2-2,TRBD2,few,TGTGCCAGCAGCTTCCGTGGACTAGACCAACCCGGGGAGCTGTTTTTT,CASSFRGLDQPGELFF
TRBV7-2,TRBJ1-5,TRBD1,-,TGTGCCAGCAGCTTAGTACAGGGGGGGTATCAGCCCCAGCATTTT,CASSLVQGGYQPQHF
TRBV2,TRBJ1-1,-,-,TGTGCCAGCGGTTTCAGGGGTGAGTCTGAAGCTTTCTTT,CASGFRGESEAFF
TRBV30,TRBJ2-2,TRBD1,-,TGTGCCTGGACGGGACAGGGGACGAACACCGGGGAGCTGTTTTTT,CAWTGQGTNTGELFF
TRBV10-3,TRBJ2-3,TRBD1,-,TGTGCCGCCGGACAGGGGAGGAGCACAGATACGCAGTATTTT,CAAGQGRSTDTQYF
TRBV19,TRBJ2-5,TRBD1,-,TGTGCCAGTAGTGTCTCTCGGGACAGGGGAGAGACCCAGTACTTC,CASSVSRDRGETQYF
TRBV7-6,TRBJ1-2,-,-,TGTGCCAGCAGCCTACGAGAGAACTATGGCTACACCTTC,CASSLRENYGYTF
TRBV19,TRBJ1-1,TRBD1,-,TGTGCCAGTAGTCCCGGACAGGGCCCAAGCTTCTTT,CASSPGQGPSFF
TRBV7-9,TRBJ1-2,-,-,TGTGCCAGCAGCCCAACTCAGACAGGAGCTAACTATGGCTACACCTTC,CASSPTQTGANYGYTF
TRBV12-5,TRBJ1-5,-,-,TGTGCTAGTGGTTTGGTACTGGGCAATAGCAATCAGCCCCAGCATTTT,CASGLVLGNSNQPQHF
TRBV5-1,TRBJ2-6,TRBD1,-,TGCGCCAGCACCCCAGGCGGGACAGGGGGACGGTCTGGGGCCAACGTCCTGACTTTC,CASTPGGTGGRSGANVLTF
TRBV27,TRBJ2-2,-,-,TGTGCCAGCAGTTTAAAGGCAGGGTACACCGGGGAGCTGTTTTTT,CASSLKAGYTGELFF
TRBV12-3/TRBV12-4,TRBJ2-3,-,-,TGTGCCAGCAGTCCGTTCGAGACAGATACGCAGTATTTT,CASSPFETDTQYF
TRBV7-8,TRBJ2-2,-,-,TGTGCCAGCAGCTTAGCCCCATGGACAGCTTTAACGAACACCGGGGAGCTGTTTTTT,CASSLAPWTALTNTGELFF
TRBV7-2,TRBJ1-1,-,-,TGTGCCAGCAGTCTACAGGGTGCAAACATGCGAGCTTTCTTT,CASSLQGANMRAFF
TRBV6-1,TRBJ1-5,-,-,TGTGCCAGCAGTGAAGTCCCGTATAGCAATCAGCCCCAGCATTTT,CASSEVPYSNQPQHF
TRBV7-3,TRBJ1-2,TRBD1,-,TGTGCCAGCAGCTTAACGAGGGGACAGTTCTATGGCTACACCTTC,CASSLTRGQFYGYTF
TRBV24-1,TRBJ2-7,TRBD2,-,TGTGCCACCAGTGACGCGACTAGCGGGCCCTACGAGCAGTACTTC,CATSDATSGPYEQYF